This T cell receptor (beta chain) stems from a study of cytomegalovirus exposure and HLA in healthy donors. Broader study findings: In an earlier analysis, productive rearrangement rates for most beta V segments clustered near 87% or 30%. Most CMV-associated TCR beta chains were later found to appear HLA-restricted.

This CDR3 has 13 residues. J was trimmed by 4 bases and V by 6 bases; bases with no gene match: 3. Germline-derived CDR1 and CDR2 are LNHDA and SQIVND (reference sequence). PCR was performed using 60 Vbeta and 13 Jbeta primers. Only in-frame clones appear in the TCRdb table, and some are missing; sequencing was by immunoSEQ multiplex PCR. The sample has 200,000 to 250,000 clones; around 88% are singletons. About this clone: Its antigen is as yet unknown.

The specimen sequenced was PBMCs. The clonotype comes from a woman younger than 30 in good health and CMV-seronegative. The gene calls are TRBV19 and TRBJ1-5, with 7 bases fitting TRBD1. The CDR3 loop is CASRGQRNQPQHF. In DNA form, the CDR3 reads TGTGCCAGTAGGGGACAGAGAAATCAGCCCCAGCATTTT.